This TCR beta chain appears in the sequencing data of a study of patients and donors after allogeneic stem cell transplantation. V lost 5 bases, J lost 7 bases, and 9 bases stayed unmatched. CDR3 size: 16 residues. Germline loops: CDR1 SGHTA, CDR2 FQGNSA. MiXCR was run by TCRdb on the RT-PCR reads, yielding one entry per CDR3 protein. The profile covers over 400,000 distinct CDR3 sequences, with 15% to 20% appearing a single time and 7% to 7.5% taken by the ten largest. This clonotype was obtained from a human donor who was either an allogeneic HSCT recipient or a stem cell or donor lymphocyte infusion donor (not recorded which). It is not recorded whose cells these are; they may come from a transplant donor. Material for sequencing was blood, either unsorted or a sorted T cell fraction (not recorded which). The chain uses TRBV7-2 and TRBJ2-1, with 12 bases aligning to TRBD2. The CDR3 region has the DNA TGTGCCAGCAGCCGAACTAGCGGGGGGATGGGGAATGAGCAGTTCTTC. Protein: CASSRTSGGMGNEQFF.